The following is a TCR beta chain sequence with its context. This clonotype turned up a few times. Its recognized antigen is unknown. No qualities accompany the bases; no much larger clone lies one base away. This sample is drawn from a study of blood T cells in healthy people across ages (dated by TCRdb to between 2014 and 2017). For context, the study as a whole: Template switching captured roughly one uniquely barcoded TCR beta cDNA molecule per two T cells in model experiments. Donors of different ages were randomly distributed across sequencing lanes to avoid experimental bias. Four age groups were formed from the donors: young (average roughly 15 years), middle-aged (approximately 40), aged (more than 55) and long-lived (roughly 81). For two donors (one aged 18 to 30 and one aged 80 or older), the study analyzed two additional independent replicas of 1 million unique cDNA reads from the same blood draw. Age-related changes in TCR beta repertoire diversity were measured in the study by deep sequencing normalized with unique cDNA molecular identifiers. The paper as a whole reports these results and caveats: Bulk unsorted PBMC profiling prevented conclusive comparison of naive and antigen-experienced compartments. Compared with the aged group, the long-lived group had more naive CD4+ T cells, fewer expanded clones and increased TCR diversity, suggesting age selection. Observed TCR beta diversity per million T cells fell roughly linearly with age, and a significant reduction was already apparent by age roughly 40. Estimates of total diversity from one million sequenced T cells were regarded as lower bounds and underestimates. Because donor CMV infection status was unknown, age-related changes in expanded clonotypes were potentially confounded. Observed TCR beta diversity correlated strongly with the percentage of naive T cells measured by flow cytometry.

Including cysteine and phenylalanine, the CDR3 has 17 amino acids. This entry keeps only the CDR3 DNA: 51 bases, framed from base 1. The germline V gene encodes CDR1 SGHTA and CDR2 FQGTGA. At the junction V is shortened by 2 bases and J by 2 bases; bases outside the gene matches: 5. To prepare the library, 5' RACE was applied. Data came from an Illumina HiSeq 2500. A second PCR of about 7 to 12 cycles was run with a J-beta primer mix and a sample-barcoded 5' primer. Each TCR beta cDNA molecule received a unique molecular identifier from a template-switch 5' adaptor carrying 12 random nucleotides. Each sample yielded at least 3 million CDR3-containing paired-end reads. All of the RNA was converted into first-strand cDNA using the Mint cDNA synthesis kit, with a TRBC-specific oligonucleotide serving as the primer. All cDNA was treated with uracil-DNA glycosylase and then went through a first 18-cycle PCR with the universal primers M1SS and BC2_uni_R. In the source study's methods: For normalization, 1 million high-quality reads, each with a distinct molecular identifier, were randomly selected from each sample. Instead of being binned into consensus sequences, reads with shared molecular identifiers were discarded. MiTCR, run with a Q25 quality threshold and the strictest error-elimination algorithm, handled CDR3 identification, clonotype clustering and error correction. A nonparametric unseen species model with Euler transformation was used to estimate lower-bound total TCR beta diversity. TCRdb applied fastp at Q25 and MiXCR to the public reads, then kept only in-frame beta chains. When rows share a CDR3 protein, they turn into one entry using the most common DNA and genes. V and J calls and clone size were set by TCRdb, not the authors. This sample holds some 860,000 distinct CDR3 sequences; about 61% were observed only once. The ten largest clonotypes hold around 25% of the sample.

Systemically healthy Caucasian individuals from Russia, around 39 in total and aged 6 to 90 years, were included as donors. Each donor gave 8 to 10 milliliters of peripheral blood, collected into EDTA-treated Vacutainer tubes. Ficoll-Paque density-gradient centrifugation was used to isolate PBMCs, with at least 6.5 million per sample. Trizol reagent was used to extract total RNA from PBMCs, with at least 6 micrograms per sample. For every donor, flow cytometry on a PBMC aliquot measured the percentage of naive CD45RAhigh/CD27high T cells. The clonotype was recovered from a man in his forties or fifties in good health. The sample was blood. The receptor chain draws on TRBV7-3 and TRBJ2-3; 12 bases in between match TRBD2. The DNA sequence reads TGTGCCAGCAGCTTACCAGGACTAGCGGGACCCACAGATACGCAGTATTTT. It specifies CASSLPGLAGPTDTQYF.